These 5 T cell receptor beta chains were sequenced from one sample in a study of blood T cell repertoires in COVID-19. Libraries were prepared by immunoSEQ multiplex PCR; TCRdb keeps only in-frame clonotypes and omits some of them. The table shows about 120,000 clones, with around 81% occurring only once. Specimen: peripheral blood. The receptors were sampled from a man between 65 and 85 years old with acute or convalescent COVID-19.

The rearrangement joins TRBV5-1 to TRBJ2-7, with 7 bases that match TRBD1. Germline V gene data show CDR1 as SGHRS and CDR2 as YFSETQ. V shed 0 bases and J 4 bases; nucleotides not matched to a gene: 10. The CDR3 extends over 16 amino acids. This CDR3 is CASSLGRAGGEYEQYF. CDR3 nucleotide sequence: TGCGCCAGCAGCTTGGGAAGGGCAGGGGGTGAGTACGAGCAGTACTTC.

This chain connects TRBV5-5 to TRBJ1-1, with 8 bases lining up with TRBD1. V trimming: 4 bases; J trimming: 12 bases; junction bases outside the gene matches: 11. The CDR3 is 13 amino acids. The V gene's germline CDR1 is SGHKS and CDR2 YYEKEE (reference sequence). The CDR3 DNA reads as TGTGCCAGCAGCCCCGGACAGGGAGGCTTTCCTTTCTTT. This codes for CASSPGQGGFPFF.

The V call is TRBV5-1, the J call TRBJ1-1; 8 bases match TRBD1. J lost 2 bases, V lost 2 bases, and 5 bases had no gene match. The V gene's germline CDR1 is SGHRS and CDR2 YFSETQ. This CDR3 contains 15 residues. The DNA for the CDR3 is TGCGCCAGCAGCTTCTACAGGGGGGATAACACTGAAGCTTTCTTT. This translates into CASSFYRGDNTEAFF.

The chain has TRBV7-2 and TRBJ1-2; 7 bases agree with TRBD1. The ends lost 5 bases at V and 2 bases at J; junction bases unmatched: 11. The germline CDR1 and CDR2 sequences are SGHTA and FQGNSA. The CDR3 runs 16 residues. Here the CDR3 DNA reads TGTGCCAGCAGCCAGACCCGGACAGGCGGAAACTATGGCTACACCTTC. Encoded protein: CASSQTRTGGNYGYTF. Full variable domain (remainder filled in from reference TRBV7-2 and TRBJ1-2): GAGVSQSPSNKVTEKGKDVELRCDPISGHTALYWYRQSLGQGLEFLIYFQGNSAPDKSGLPSDRFSAERTGGSVSTLTIQRTQQEDSAVYLCASSQTRTGGNYGYTFGSGTRLTVV.

V and J are TRBV2 and TRBJ2-7; TRBD1 matches 9 bases. Germline CDR1 is SNHLY and CDR2 is FYNNEI. This CDR3 is built from 13 residues. With 4 bases clipped from V and 9 bases from J, the junction kept 7 bases outside the gene matches. CDR3 nucleotides: TGTGCCAGCAGTGGACAGGGGGGTCTTGGGCAGTACTTC. It encodes CASSGQGGLGQYF.